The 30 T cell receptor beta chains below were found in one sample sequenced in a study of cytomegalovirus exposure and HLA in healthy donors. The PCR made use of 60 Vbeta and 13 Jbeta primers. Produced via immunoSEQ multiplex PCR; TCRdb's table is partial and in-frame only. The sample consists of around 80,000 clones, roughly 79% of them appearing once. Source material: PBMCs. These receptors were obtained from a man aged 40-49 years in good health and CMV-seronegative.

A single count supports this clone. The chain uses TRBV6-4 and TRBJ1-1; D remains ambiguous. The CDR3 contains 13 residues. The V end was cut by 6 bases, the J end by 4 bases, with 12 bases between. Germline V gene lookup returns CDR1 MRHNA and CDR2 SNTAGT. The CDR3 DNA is TGTGCCAGCAGATCACTAGACACCACTGAAGCTTTCTTT. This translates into CASRSLDTTEAFF.

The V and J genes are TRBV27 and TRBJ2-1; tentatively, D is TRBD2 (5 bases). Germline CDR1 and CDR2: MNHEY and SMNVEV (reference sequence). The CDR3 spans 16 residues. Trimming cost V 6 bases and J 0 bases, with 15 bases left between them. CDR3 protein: CASSLTTTSSYNEQFF. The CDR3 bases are TGTGCCAGCAGCCTGACTACCACGAGCTCCTACAATGAGCAGTTCTTC.

As DNA, the CDR3 is TGCGCCAGCAGCCCCGGGACTTATACGCAGTATTTT. Translated, it gives CASSPGTYTQYF. The chain couples TRBV4-1 to TRBJ2-3, with D tentatively TRBD2 (6 bases). Trimming took off 4 bases at V and 7 bases at J, with 9 bases between the two ends. The CDR3 sequence is 12 residues long. Germline-derived CDR1 and CDR2 are MGHRA and YSYEKL.

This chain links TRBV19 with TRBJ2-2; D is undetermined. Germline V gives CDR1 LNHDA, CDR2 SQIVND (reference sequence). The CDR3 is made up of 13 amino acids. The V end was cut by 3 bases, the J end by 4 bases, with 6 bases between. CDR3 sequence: CASSIISTGELFF. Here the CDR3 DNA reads TGTGCCAGTAGTATTATCAGCACCGGGGAGCTGTTTTTT.

The CDR3 here is CASSQGFHHQPQHF. The DNA of the CDR3 is TGTGCCAGCAGTCAGGGGTTTCATCATCAGCCCCAGCATTTT. The V and J genes are TRBV28 and TRBJ1-5, with D perhaps TRBD1 (6 bases). Germline V CDR1 and CDR2: MDHEN, SYDVKM. The CDR3 length is 14 residues. V lost 5 bases and J lost 5, with 13 bases in between.

CDR3 coding DNA: TGTGCCAGCTCACCGGGACTGACCTACGAGCAGTACTTC. This sequence encodes CASSPGLTYEQYF. The rearrangement uses TRBV18 and TRBJ2-7; tentative D call: TRBD2 (6 bases). Germline-derived CDR1 and CDR2 are KGHSH and LQKENI. The CDR3 is 13 amino acids. Trimming removed 3 bases at V and 2 bases at J, with 8 bases between.

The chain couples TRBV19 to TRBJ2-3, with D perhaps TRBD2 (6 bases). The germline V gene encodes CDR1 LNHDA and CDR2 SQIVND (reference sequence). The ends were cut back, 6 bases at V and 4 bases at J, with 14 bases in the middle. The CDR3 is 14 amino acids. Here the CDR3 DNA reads TGTGCCAGTAGACGGGGGAGATGGTCAGATACGCAGTATTTT. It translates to CASRRGRWSDTQYF.

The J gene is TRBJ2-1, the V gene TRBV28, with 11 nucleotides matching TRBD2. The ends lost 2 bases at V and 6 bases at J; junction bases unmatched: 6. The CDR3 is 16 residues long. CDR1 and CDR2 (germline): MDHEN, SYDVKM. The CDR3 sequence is CASSLPLGLAANEQFF. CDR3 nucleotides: TGTGCCAGCAGTTTACCGCTGGGACTAGCGGCCAATGAGCAGTTCTTC.

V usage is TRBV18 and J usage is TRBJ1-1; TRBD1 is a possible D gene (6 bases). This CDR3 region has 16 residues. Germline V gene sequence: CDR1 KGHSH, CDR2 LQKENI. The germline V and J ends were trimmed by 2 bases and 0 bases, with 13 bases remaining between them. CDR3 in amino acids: CASSPGRGLMNTEAFF. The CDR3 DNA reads TGTGCCAGCTCACCAGGCAGGGGTCTCATGAACACTGAAGCTTTCTTT.

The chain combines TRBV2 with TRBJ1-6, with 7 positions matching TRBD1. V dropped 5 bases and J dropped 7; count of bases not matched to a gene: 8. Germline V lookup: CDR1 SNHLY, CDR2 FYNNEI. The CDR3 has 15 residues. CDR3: CASSRTGDRNSPLHF. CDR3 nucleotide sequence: TGTGCCAGCAGTCGTACAGGGGATCGGAATTCACCCCTCCACTTT.

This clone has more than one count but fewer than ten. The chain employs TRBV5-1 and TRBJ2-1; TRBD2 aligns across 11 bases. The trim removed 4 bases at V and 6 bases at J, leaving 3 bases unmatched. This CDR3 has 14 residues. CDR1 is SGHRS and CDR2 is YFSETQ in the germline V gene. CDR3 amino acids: CASSVTSGSNEQFF. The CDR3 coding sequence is TGCGCCAGCAGCGTCACTAGCGGGAGCAATGAGCAGTTCTTC.

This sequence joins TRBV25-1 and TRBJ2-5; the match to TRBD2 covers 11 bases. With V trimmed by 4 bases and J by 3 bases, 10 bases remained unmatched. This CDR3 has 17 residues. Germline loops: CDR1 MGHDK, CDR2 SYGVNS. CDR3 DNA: TGTGCCAGCAGTGTATTATGGGTGACTAGCGGGAAAGAGACCCAGTACTTC. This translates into CASSVLWVTSGKETQYF. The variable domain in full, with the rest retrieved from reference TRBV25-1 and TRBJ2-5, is EADIYQTPRYLVIGTGKKITLECSQTMGHDKMYWYQQDPGMELHLIHYSYGVNSTEKGDLSSESTVSRIRTEHFPLTLESARPSHTSQYLCASSVLWVTSGKETQYFGPGTRLLVL.

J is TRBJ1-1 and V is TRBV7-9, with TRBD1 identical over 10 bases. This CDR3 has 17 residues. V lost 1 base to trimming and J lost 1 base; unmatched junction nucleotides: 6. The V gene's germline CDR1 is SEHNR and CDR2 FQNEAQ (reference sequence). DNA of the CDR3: TGTGCCAGCAGCTTAGGGGGACAGGGGTGGGAGAACACTGAAGCTTTCTTT. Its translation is CASSLGGQGWENTEAFF.

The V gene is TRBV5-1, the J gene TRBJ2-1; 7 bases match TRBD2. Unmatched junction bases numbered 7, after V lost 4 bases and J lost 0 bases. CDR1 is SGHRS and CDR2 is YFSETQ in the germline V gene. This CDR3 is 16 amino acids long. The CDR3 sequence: CASSLLARSSYNEQFF. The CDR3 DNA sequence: TGCGCCAGCAGCCTACTAGCGAGGAGCTCCTACAATGAGCAGTTCTTC.

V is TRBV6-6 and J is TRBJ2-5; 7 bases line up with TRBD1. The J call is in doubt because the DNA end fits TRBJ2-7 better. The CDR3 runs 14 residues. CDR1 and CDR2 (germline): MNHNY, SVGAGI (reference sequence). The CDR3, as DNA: TGTGCCAGCAGTCCGCGGTCGCAGGGGGTCGAGCAGTACTTC. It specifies CASSPRSQGVEQYF.

Here the CDR3 reads CASRMIGQHYEQYF. DNA of the CDR3: TGTGCCAGCAGGATGATTGGACAGCACTACGAGCAGTACTTC. This chain uses TRBV5-5 with TRBJ2-7, with D perhaps TRBD1 (6 bases). Deletions cut 5 bases from V and 3 bases from J, with 15 bases between. Germline V gene data show CDR1 as SGHKS and CDR2 as YYEKEE (reference sequence). The CDR3 spans 14 residues.

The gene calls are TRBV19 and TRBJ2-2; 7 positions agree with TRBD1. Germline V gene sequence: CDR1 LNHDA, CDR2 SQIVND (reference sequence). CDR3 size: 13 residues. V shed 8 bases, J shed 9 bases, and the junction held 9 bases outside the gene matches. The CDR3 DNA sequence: TGTGCCAGTTTGCGTCCGGACAGGAGGGAGCTGTTTTTT. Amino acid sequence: CASLRPDRRELFF.

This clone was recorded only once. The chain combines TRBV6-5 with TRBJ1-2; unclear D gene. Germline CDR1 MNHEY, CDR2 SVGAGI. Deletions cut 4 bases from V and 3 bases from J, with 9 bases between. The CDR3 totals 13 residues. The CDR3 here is CASSSSAHYGYTF. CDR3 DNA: TGTGCCAGCAGTTCCTCGGCACACTATGGCTACACCTTC.

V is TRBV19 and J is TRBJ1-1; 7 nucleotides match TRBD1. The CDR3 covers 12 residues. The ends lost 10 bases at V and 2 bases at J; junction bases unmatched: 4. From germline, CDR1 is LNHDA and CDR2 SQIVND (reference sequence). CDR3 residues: CATRDRNTEAFF. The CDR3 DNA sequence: TGTGCCACCCGGGACAGAAACACTGAAGCTTTCTTT.

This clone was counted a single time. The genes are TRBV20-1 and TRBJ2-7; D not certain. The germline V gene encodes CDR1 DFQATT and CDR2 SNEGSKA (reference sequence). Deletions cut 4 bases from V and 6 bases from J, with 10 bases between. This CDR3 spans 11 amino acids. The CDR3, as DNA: TGCAGTGCTAACCAGGCATCCGAGCAGTACTTC. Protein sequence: CSANQASEQYF.

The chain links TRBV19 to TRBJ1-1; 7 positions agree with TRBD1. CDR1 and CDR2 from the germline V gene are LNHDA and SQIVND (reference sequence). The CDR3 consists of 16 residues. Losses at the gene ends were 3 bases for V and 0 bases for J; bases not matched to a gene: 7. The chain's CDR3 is CASSMFGGQMNTEAFF. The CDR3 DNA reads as TGTGCCAGTAGTATGTTCGGGGGACAGATGAACACTGAAGCTTTCTTT.

The CDR3 is CASADRGYGYTF. In DNA form, the CDR3 reads TGTGCCAGCGCCGACAGGGGCTATGGCTACACCTTC. This chain links TRBV5-6 with TRBJ1-2, with TRBD1 matching over 8 bases. The CDR3 totals 12 residues. The V segment lost 7 bases and the J segment 4 bases; nucleotides outside the gene matches: 3. CDR1 is SGHDT, CDR2 YYEEEE, per germline.

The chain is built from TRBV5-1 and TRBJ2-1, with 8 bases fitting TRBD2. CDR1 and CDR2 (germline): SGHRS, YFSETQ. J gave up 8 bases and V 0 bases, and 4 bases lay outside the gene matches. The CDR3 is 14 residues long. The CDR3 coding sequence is TGCGCCAGCAGCTTGGCGGGAGGGCCATATGAGCAGTTCTTC. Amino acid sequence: CASSLAGGPYEQFF.

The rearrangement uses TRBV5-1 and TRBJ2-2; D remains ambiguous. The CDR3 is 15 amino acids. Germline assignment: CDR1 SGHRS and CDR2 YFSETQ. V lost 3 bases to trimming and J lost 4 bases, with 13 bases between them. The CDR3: CASSSLRSGTGELFF. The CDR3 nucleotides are TGCGCCAGCAGCTCCCTTAGGAGTGGCACCGGGGAGCTGTTTTTT.

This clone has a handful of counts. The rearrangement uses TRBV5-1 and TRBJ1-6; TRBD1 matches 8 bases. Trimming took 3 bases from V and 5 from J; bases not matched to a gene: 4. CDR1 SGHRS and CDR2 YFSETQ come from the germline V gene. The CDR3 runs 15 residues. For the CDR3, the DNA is TGCGCCAGCAGCTCTGGACAGGGAGATAATTCACCCCTCCACTTT. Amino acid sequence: CASSSGQGDNSPLHF. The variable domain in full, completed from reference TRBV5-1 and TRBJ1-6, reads KAGVTQTPRYLIKTRGQQVTLSCSPISGHRSVSWYQQTPGQGLQFLFEYFSETQRNKGNFPGRFSGRQFSNSRSEMNVSTLELGDSALYLCASSSGQGDNSPLHFGNGTRLTVT.

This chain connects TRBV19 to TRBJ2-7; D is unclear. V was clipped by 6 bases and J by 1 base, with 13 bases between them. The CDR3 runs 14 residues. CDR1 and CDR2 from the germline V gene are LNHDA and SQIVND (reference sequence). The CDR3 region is CASRDSGGSYEQYF. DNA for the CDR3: TGTGCCAGTAGAGATTCGGGTGGTTCCTACGAGCAGTACTTC.

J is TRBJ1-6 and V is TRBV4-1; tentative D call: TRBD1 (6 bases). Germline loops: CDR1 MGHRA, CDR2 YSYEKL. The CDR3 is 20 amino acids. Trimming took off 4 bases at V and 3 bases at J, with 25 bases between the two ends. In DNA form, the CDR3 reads TGCGCCAGCAGCCCCCAACCCGTAATGCGGCAGGGGAGCTATAATTCACCCCTCCACTTT. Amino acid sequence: CASSPQPVMRQGSYNSPLHF.

The CDR3 loop is CASSEHRVGYTF. CDR3 coding DNA: TGTGCCAGCAGTGAACACAGGGTGGGCTACACCTTC. The chain is built from TRBV6-1 and TRBJ1-2, with D perhaps TRBD1 (6 bases). Trimming removed 2 bases from V and 8 bases from J, with 9 bases in between. Germline V lookup: CDR1 MNHNS, CDR2 SASEGT. The CDR3 totals 12 residues.

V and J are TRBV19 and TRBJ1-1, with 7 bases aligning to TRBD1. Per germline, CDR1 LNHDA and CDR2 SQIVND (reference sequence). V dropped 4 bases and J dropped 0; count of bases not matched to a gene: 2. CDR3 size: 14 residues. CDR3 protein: CASSTGTVNTEAFF. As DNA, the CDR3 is TGTGCCAGTAGTACCGGGACAGTGAACACTGAAGCTTTCTTT.

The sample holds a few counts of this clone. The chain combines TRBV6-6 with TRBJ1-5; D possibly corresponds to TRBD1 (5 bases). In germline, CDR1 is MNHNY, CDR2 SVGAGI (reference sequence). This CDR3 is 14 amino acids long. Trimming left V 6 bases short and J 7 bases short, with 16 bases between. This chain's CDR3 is CASSQDTAGQPQHF. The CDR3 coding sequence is TGTGCCAGCAGCCAGGACACCGCGGGACAGCCCCAGCATTTT.